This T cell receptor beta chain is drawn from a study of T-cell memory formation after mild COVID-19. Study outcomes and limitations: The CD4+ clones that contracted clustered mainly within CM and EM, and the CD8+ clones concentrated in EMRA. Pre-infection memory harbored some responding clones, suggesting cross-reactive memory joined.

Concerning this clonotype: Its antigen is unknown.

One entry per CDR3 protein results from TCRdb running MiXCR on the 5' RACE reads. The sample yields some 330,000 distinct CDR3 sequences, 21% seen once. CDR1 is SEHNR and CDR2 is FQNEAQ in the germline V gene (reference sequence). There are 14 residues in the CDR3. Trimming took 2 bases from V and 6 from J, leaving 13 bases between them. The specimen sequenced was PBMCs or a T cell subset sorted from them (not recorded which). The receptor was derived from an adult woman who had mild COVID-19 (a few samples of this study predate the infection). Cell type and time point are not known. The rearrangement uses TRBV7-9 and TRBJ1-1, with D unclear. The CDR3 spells CASSLSGNLAEAFF. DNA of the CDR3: TGTGCCAGCAGCTTATCAGGCAACCTCGCTGAAGCTTTCTTT.